The present T cell receptor beta chain was sequenced within a study of T cells in Graves' hyperthyroidism and ophthalmopathy. The J segment lost 9 bases and the V segment lost 0 bases, leaving 5 bases of the junction unmatched. From germline, CDR1 is ENHRY and CDR2 SYGVKD. CDR3 size: 14 residues. The investigators amplified TCR beta CDR3 regions from RNA transcripts. TCR CDR3 underwent first-round RT-PCR with the HTBI primer set. Via MiXCR, TCRdb re-called the multiplex PCR reads, giving one row per CDR3 protein. The table shows hundreds of thousands of distinct CDR3 sequences, with around 20% occurring only once. This clonotype has a handful of counts.

The sample was blood. The chain employs TRBV10-3 and TRBJ2-1, with 7 bases fitting TRBD1. This clonotype originated in a woman in her 50s with Graves' hyperthyroidism that later progressed to Graves' ophthalmopathy. DNA of the CDR3: TGTGCCATCAGTGAGTCAGTACAGGGGATTGAGCAGTTCTTC. Translation gives CAISESVQGIEQFF.